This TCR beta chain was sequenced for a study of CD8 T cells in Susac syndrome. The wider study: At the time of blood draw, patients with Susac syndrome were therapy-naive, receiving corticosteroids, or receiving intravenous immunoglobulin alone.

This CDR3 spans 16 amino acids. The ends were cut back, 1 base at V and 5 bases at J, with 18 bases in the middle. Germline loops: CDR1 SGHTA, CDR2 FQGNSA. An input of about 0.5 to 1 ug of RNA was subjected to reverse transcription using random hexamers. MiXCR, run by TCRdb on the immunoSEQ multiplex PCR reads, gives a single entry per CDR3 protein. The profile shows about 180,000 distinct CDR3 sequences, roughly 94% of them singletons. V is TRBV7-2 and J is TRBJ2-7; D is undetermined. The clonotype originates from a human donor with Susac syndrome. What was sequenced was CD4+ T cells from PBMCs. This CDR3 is CASSLESAAFRDEQYF. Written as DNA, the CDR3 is TGTGCCAGCAGCTTAGAATCGGCTGCCTTTAGGGACGAGCAGTACTTC. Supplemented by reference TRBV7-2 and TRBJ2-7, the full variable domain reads GAGVSQSPSNKVTEKGKDVELRCDPISGHTALYWYRQSLGQGLEFLIYFQGNSAPDKSGLPSDRFSAERTGGSVSTLTIQRTQQEDSAVYLCASSLESAAFRDEQYFGPGTRLTVT.